Listed below are T cell receptor beta chains from one sample, sequenced in a study of blood T cell repertoires in COVID-19. Assay used: immunoSEQ multiplex PCR; TCRdb lists only in-frame clones, some missing. In the table there are some 270,000 clones, 65% to 90% of which are singletons. Input material: PBMCs or T cells enriched from blood (not recorded which). These receptors all stem from a woman aged 45 to 65 with acute COVID-19. Both conserved end residues are part of each CDR3.

V gene,J gene,CDR3 protein
TRBV27,TRBJ2-7,CASRKAGVTGEQYF
TRBV12-5,TRBJ1-5,CASGSDRGTGQPQHF
TRBV19,TRBJ1-5,CATDPTGFGIQPQHF
TRBV5-6,TRBJ2-7,CASSPLAPGRYEQYF
TRBV13,TRBJ1-1,CASRKDRGNTEAFF
TRBV4-3,TRBJ1-3,CASSQELRRYTIYF
TRBV13,TRBJ2-7,CASSLGYPGQTYEQYF
TRBV20-1,TRBJ1-1,CSARGDTEAFF
TRBV7-2,TRBJ2-7,CASSPTGSYEQYF
TRBV29-1,TRBJ2-7,CSVESTGVSYEQYF
TRBV27,TRBJ1-2,CASSLLTGYGGYTF
TRBV3-1/TRBV3-2,TRBJ1-1,CASSPIFREEAFF
TRBV14,TRBJ1-2,CASSPIDRDFNYGYTF
TRBV19,TRBJ2-1,CASSIIMGQKSSYNEQFF
TRBV7-2,TRBJ1-2,CASSLPNVGYTF
TRBV12-3/TRBV12-4,TRBJ1-6,CASSASGGSPLHF
TRBV20-1,TRBJ2-5,CSASPVPRETQYF
TRBV24-1,TRBJ2-1,CATSDRPGTGASRNEQFF
TRBV12-3/TRBV12-4,TRBJ2-3,CASSTGTADTQYF
TRBV7-9,TRBJ1-4,CASSWTGGEKLFF
TRBV5-1,TRBJ1-1,CASTPSSGNTEAFF
TRBV2,TRBJ1-5,CASSDRRDQPQHF
TRBV9,TRBJ2-7,CASSVATNYEQYF
TRBV18,TRBJ1-1,CASSPIPSLNTEAFF
TRBV7-3,TRBJ2-6,CASSLLGSPLSGANVLTF
TRBV18,TRBJ1-5,CASSPRGQGGQPQHF